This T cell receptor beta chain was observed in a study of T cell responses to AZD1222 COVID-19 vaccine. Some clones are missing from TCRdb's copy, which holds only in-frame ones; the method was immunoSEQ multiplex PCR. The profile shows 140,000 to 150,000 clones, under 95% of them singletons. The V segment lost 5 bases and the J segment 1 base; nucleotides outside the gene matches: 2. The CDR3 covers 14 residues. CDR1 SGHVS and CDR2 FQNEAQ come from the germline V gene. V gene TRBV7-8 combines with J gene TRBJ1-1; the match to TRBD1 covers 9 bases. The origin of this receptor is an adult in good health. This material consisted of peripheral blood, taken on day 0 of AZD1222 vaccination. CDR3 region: CASSKDRGNTEAFF. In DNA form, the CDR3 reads TGTGCCAGCAGCAAGGACAGGGGGAACACTGAAGCTTTCTTT. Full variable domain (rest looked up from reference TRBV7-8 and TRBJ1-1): GAGVSQSPRYKVAKRGQDVALRCDPISGHVSLFWYQQALGQGPEFLTYFQNEAQLDKSGLPSDRFFAERPEGSVSTLKIQRTQQEDSAVYLCASSKDRGNTEAFFGQGTRLTVV.